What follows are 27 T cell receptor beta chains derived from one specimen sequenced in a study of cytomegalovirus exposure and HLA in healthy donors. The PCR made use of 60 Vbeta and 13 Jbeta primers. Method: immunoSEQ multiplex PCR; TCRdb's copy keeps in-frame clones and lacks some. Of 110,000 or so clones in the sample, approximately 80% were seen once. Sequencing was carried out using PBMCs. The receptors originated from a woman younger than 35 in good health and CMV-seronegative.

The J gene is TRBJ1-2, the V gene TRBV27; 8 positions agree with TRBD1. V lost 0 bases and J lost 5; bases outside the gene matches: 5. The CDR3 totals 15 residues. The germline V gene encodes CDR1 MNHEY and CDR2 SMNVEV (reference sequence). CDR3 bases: TGTGCCAGCAGTTTATCGGGGCAGGGGGCATATGGCTACACCTTC. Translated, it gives CASSLSGQGAYGYTF.

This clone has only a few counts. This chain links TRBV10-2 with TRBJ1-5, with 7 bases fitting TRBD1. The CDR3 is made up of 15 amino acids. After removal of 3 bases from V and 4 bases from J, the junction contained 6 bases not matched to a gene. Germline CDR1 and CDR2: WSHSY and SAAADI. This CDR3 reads CASSDLDRTNQPQHF. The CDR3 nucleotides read TGCGCCAGCAGTGACCTGGACAGGACTAATCAGCCCCAGCATTTT.

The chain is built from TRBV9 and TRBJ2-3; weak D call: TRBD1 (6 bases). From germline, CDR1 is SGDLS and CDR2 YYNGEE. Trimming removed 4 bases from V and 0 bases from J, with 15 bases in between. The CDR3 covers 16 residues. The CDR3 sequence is CASSQGTIGSTDTQYF. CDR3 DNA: TGTGCCAGCAGCCAAGGGACAATAGGAAGCACAGATACGCAGTATTTT.

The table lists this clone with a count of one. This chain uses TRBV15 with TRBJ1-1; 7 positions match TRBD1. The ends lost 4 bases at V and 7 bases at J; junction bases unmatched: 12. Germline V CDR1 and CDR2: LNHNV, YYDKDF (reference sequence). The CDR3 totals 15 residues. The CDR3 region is CATSTFNRGLYEAFF. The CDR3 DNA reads TGTGCCACCAGCACTTTCAACAGGGGATTGTATGAAGCTTTCTTT.

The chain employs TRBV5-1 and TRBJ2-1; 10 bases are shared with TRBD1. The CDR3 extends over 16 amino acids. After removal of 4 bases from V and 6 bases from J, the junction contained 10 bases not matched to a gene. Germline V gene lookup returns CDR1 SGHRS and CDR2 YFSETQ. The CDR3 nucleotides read TGCGCCAGCAGCCCCTGGGTGGGACAGGGGACCAATGAGCAGTTCTTC. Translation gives CASSPWVGQGTNEQFF.

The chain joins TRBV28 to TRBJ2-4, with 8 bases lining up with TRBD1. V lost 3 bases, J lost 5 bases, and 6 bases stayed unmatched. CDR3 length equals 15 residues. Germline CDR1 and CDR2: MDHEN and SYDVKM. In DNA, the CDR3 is TGTGCCAGCAGTTTGGGCAGGGGGCAGCAAAACATTCAGTACTTC. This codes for CASSLGRGQQNIQYF.

CDR3 bases: TGCGCCAGCAGTCAATCGTCATCACGGGTCGGAGGTCCTGAAGCTTTCTTT. It is translated as CASSQSSSRVGGPEAFF. The gene calls are TRBV23-1 and TRBJ1-1; D unclear. TRBV23-1 is filed as an ORF, its function uncertain. This CDR3 has 17 amino acids. Trimming took 0 bases from V and 6 from J, leaving 20 bases between them.

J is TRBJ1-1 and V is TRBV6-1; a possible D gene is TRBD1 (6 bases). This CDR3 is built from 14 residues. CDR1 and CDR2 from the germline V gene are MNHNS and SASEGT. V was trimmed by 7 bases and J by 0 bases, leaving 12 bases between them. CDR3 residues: CASKDRNMNTEAFF. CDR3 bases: TGTGCCAGCAAGGACAGAAACATGAACACTGAAGCTTTCTTT.

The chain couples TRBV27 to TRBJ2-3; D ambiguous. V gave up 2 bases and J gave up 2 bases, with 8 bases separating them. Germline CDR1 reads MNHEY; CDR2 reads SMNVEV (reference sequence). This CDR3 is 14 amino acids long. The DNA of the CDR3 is TGTGCCAGCAGTTTAACAGTCTCCACAGATACGCAGTATTTT. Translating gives CASSLTVSTDTQYF.

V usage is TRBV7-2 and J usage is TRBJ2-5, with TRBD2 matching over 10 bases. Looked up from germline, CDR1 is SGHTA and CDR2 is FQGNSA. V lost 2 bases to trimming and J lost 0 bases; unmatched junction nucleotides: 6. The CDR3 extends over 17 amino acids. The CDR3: CASSLRPSGGNQETQYF. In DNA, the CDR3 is TGTGCCAGCAGCTTACGGCCTAGCGGGGGAAACCAAGAGACCCAGTACTTC. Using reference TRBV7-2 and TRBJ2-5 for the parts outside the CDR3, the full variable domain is GAGVSQSPSNKVTEKGKDVELRCDPISGHTALYWYRQSLGQGLEFLIYFQGNSAPDKSGLPSDRFSAERTGGSVSTLTIQRTQQEDSAVYLCASSLRPSGGNQETQYFGPGTRLLVL.

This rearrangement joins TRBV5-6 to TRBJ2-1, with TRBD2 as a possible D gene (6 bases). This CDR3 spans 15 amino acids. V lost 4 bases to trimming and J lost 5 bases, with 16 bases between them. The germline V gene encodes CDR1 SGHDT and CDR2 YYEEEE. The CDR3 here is CASSQTSSTNNEQFF. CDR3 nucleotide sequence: TGTGCCAGCAGCCAGACTAGTTCCACGAACAATGAGCAGTTCTTC. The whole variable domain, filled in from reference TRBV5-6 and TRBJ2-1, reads DAGVTQSPTHLIKTRGQQVTLRCSPKSGHDTVSWYQQALGQGPQFIFQYYEEEERQRGNFPDRFSGHQFPNYSSELNVNALLLGDSALYLCASSQTSSTNNEQFFGPGTRLTVL.

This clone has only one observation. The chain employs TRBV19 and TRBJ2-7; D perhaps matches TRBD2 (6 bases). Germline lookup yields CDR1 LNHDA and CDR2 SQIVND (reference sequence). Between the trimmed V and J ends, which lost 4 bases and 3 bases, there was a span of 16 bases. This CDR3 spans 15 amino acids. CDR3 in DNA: TGTGCCAGTAGTAAACAAAGCGGGTTAGTCTACGAGCAGTACTTC. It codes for CASSKQSGLVYEQYF.

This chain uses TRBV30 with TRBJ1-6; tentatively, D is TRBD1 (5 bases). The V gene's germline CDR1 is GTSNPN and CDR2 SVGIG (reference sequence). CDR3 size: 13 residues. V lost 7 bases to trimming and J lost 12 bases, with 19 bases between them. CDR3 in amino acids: CAFPSGAGGPLHF. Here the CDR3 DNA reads TGTGCCTTCCCGAGCGGGGCCGGGGGACCCCTCCACTTT.

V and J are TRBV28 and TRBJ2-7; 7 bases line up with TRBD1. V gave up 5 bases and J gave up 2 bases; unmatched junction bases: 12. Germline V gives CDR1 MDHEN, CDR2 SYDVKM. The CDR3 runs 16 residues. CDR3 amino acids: CASSLSTGSWTYEQYF. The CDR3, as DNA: TGTGCCAGCAGTCTGTCGACAGGGTCGTGGACCTACGAGCAGTACTTC.

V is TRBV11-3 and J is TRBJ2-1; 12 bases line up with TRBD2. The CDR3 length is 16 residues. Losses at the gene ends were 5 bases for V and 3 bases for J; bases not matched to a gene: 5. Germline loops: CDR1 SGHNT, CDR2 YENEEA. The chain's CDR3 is CASSPRTSGDYNEQFF. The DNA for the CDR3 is TGTGCCAGCAGCCCTCGGACTAGCGGGGACTACAATGAGCAGTTCTTC.

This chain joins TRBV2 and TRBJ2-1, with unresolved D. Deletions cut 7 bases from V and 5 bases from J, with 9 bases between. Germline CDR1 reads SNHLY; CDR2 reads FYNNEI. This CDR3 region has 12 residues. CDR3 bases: TGTGCCAGCAACGGAGAGCACAATGAGCAGTTCTTC. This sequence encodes CASNGEHNEQFF.

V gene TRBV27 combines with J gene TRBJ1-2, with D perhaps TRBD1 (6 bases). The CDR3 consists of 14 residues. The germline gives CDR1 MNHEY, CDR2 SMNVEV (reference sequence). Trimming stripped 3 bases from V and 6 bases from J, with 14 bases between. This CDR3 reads CASSFRRGADGYTF. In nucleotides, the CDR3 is TGTGCCAGCAGTTTCCGACGGGGGGCGGATGGCTACACCTTC.

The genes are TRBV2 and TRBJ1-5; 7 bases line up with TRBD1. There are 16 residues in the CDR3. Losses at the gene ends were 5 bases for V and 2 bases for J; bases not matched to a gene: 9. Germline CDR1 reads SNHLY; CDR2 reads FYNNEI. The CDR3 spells CASSPPGGRGNQPQHF. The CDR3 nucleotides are TGTGCCAGCAGTCCCCCAGGGGGGAGAGGCAATCAGCCCCAGCATTTT.

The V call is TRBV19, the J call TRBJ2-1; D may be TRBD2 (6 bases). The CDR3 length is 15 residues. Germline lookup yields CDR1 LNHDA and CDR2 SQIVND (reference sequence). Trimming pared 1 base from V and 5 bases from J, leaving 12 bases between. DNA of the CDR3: TGTGCCAGTAGTATAGCCCCCACTAGCCACAATGAGCAGTTCTTC. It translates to CASSIAPTSHNEQFF.

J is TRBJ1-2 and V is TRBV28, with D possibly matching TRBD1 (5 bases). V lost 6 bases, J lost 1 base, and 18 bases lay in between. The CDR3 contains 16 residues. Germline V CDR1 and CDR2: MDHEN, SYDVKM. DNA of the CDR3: TGTGCCAGCAGCCCCGCCATGGGGGGGTTTAACTATGGCTACACCTTC. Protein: CASSPAMGGFNYGYTF.

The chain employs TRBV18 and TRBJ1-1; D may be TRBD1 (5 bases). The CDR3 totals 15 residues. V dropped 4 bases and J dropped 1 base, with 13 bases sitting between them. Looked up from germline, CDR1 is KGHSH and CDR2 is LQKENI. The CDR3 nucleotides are TGTGCCAGCTCACGGGACTTCGACAGGAACACTGAAGCTTTCTTT. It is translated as CASSRDFDRNTEAFF.

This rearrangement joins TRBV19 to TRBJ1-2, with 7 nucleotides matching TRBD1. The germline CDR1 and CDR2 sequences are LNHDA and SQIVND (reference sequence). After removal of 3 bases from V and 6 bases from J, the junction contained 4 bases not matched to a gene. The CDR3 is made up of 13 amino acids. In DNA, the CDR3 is TGTGCCAGTAGTATTGCGCAGGGGGATGGCTACACCTTC. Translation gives CASSIAQGDGYTF.

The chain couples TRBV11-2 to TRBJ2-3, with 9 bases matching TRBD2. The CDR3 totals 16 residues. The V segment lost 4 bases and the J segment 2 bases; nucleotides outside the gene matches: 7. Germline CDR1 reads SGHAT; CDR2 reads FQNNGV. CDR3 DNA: TGTGCCAGCAGCTCCTATAGCGGGGGAAACACAGATACGCAGTATTTT. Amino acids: CASSSYSGGNTDTQYF.

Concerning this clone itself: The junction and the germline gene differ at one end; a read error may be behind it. CDR3 DNA sequence: TGTGCCAGCAGCAAAGACCGCAGCCAAGAGACCCAGTACTTC. Its translation is CASSKDRSQETQYF. This chain links TRBV4-2 with TRBJ2-5; unclear D gene. The CDR3 has 14 amino acids. CDR1 is LGHNA and CDR2 is YNFKEQ in the germline V gene.

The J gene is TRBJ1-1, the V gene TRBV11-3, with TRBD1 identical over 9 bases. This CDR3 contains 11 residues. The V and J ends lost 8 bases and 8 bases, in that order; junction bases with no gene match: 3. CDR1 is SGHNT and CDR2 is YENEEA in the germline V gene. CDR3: CASGQGTEAFF. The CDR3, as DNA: TGTGCCAGCGGACAGGGGACCGAAGCTTTCTTT.

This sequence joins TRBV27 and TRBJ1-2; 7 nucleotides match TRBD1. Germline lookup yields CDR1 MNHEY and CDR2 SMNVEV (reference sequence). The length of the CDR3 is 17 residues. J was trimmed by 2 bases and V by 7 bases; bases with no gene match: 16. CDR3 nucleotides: TGTGCCAGCAAATCAGCGCGGCAGGGGGTCCTAAACTATGGCTACACCTTC. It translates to CASKSARQGVLNYGYTF.

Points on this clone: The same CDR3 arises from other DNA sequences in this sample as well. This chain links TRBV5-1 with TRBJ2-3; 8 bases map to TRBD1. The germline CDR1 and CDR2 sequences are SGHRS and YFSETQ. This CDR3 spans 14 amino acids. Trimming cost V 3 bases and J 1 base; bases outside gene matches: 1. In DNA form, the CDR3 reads TGCGCCAGCAGCTCGGGACAGGGCACAGATACGCAGTATTTT. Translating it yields CASSSGQGTDTQYF. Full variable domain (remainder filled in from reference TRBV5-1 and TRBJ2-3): KAGVTQTPRYLIKTRGQQVTLSCSPISGHRSVSWYQQTPGQGLQFLFEYFSETQRNKGNFPGRFSGRQFSNSRSEMNVSTLELGDSALYLCASSSGQGTDTQYFGPGTRLTVL.